The 11 T cell receptor beta chains presented below share a single source sample, sequenced in a study of human T cells and chemical hapten exposure (TCRdb year 2021). Library preparation used RACE. Sequenced on a NextSeq 500. TCRdb trimmed public reads at Q25 via fastp, called clones via MiXCR and kept in-frame beta chains. A single entry per CDR3 protein holds the most common genes and DNA from its merged rows. This sample lists around 62,000 distinct CDR3 sequences; roughly 6.7% were detected once. Over 1.5% of the sample lies in the top ten. The time point label corresponds to: pre-sensitization, week 0. The sample's treatment or condition label is to be understood as: therapeutic diphenylcyclopropenone sensitization with weekly scalp DPC. Sequencing was performed on whole blood, taken in connection with sensitization to the hapten diphenylcyclopropenone (DPC). All receptors come from a woman aged 30 to 39 with alopecia areata. Some clones in this sample may be carry-over from other donors' samples.

At least ten counts were recorded for this clonotype. The chain joins TRBV29-1 to TRBJ1-1; D unresolved. Germline CDR1 SQVTM, CDR2 ANQGSEA. The CDR3 sequence is 12 residues long. Trimming pared 8 bases from V and 3 bases from J, leaving 13 bases between. This CDR3 is CSTQTGHTEAFF. Written as DNA, the CDR3 is TGCAGCACTCAGACCGGGCACACTGAAGCTTTCTTT.

This clonotype has more than one count but fewer than ten. The V and J genes are TRBV5-5 and TRBJ1-5; D is undetermined. The V gene lost 1 base and the J gene lost 4 bases, with 9 bases spanning the gap. The CDR3 runs 14 residues. The germline gives CDR1 SGHKS, CDR2 YYEKEE (reference sequence). The CDR3 spells CASSLLRANQPQHF. CDR3 coding DNA: TGTGCCAGCAGCTTGCTTAGGGCAAATCAGCCCCAGCATTTT. The whole variable domain, filled in from reference TRBV5-5 and TRBJ1-5, reads DAGVTQSPTHLIKTRGQQVTLRCSPISGHKSVSWYQQVLGQGPQFIFQYYEKEERGRGNFPDRFSARQFPNYSSELNVNALLLGDSALYLCASSLLRANQPQHFGDGTRLSIL.

This clonotype has only a few counts. The chain uses TRBV6-2 or TRBV6-3 and TRBJ2-1; TRBD2 matches 10 bases. The CDR3 loop spans 15 amino acids. CDR1 and CDR2 (germline): MNHEY, SVGEGT. J was trimmed by 7 bases and V by 7 bases; bases with no gene match: 10. This CDR3 reads CASTLSGGPGNEQFF. CDR3 DNA sequence: TGTGCCAGCACTCTTAGCGGGGGGCCCGGTAATGAGCAGTTCTTC.

This clonotype was seen at least ten times. This chain joins TRBV20-1 and TRBJ1-5; tentatively, D is TRBD1 (6 bases). The CDR3 covers 15 residues. Germline CDR1 DFQATT, CDR2 SNEGSKA (reference sequence). The V and J ends lost 8 bases and 6 bases respectively, with 23 bases between them. CDR3 nucleotides: TGCAGTCTGAGAGGGACGGGGGCAGAGAGTCAGCCCCAGCATTTT. Translated: CSLRGTGAESQPQHF.

At least ten counts were recorded for this clonotype. The J gene is TRBJ1-2, the V gene TRBV29-1, with D tentatively TRBD1 (5 bases). Germline-derived CDR1 and CDR2 are SQVTM and ANQGSEA. V was cut by 7 bases and J by 4 bases, with 10 bases left in between. This CDR3 is built from 11 residues. CDR3 bases: TGCAGCGGGGCGGGGCCCTATGGCTACACCTTC. Residues: CSGAGPYGYTF.

This clonotype was picked up many times. The CDR3 bases are TGTGCCAGCAGCCAAGATCTGGTAATGGGGGTCGGCACCGGGGAGCTGTTTTTT. It yields the protein CASSQDLVMGVGTGELFF. V usage is TRBV3-1 and J usage is TRBJ2-2, with D possibly being TRBD1 or TRBD2 (5 bases each). The V and J ends lost 0 bases and 4 bases respectively, with 18 bases between them. CDR3 length: 18 amino acids. Germline V lookup: CDR1 LGHDT, CDR2 YNNKEL (reference sequence).

There are many counts of this clonotype. V is TRBV4-1 and J is TRBJ2-4; 10 bases align to TRBD2. Germline V CDR1 and CDR2: MGHRA, YSYEKL. Trimming removed 5 bases from V and 7 bases from J; junction bases left unmatched: 14. The CDR3 consists of 17 residues. The CDR3 region has the DNA TGCGCCAGCAGCAAAAGCCTTGTAGCGGGGGGCGAGAACATTCAGTACTTC. Its protein product is CASSKSLVAGGENIQYF.

This clonotype was detected many times. The V call is TRBV20-1, the J call TRBJ2-3; D call uncertain. V lost 8 bases, J lost 6 bases, and 9 bases lay in between. Germline CDR1 reads DFQATT; CDR2 reads SNEGSKA (reference sequence). The CDR3 runs 10 residues. The CDR3 DNA sequence: TGCAGTATCTCCAGGGATACGCAGTATTTT. The encoded protein is CSISRDTQYF.

This clonotype was picked up many times. The rearrangement links TRBV7-2 to TRBJ2-3; 8 bases are shared with TRBD2. The CDR3 covers 16 residues. Looked up from germline, CDR1 is SGHTA and CDR2 is FQGNSA. V lost 1 base, J lost 6 bases, and 9 bases stayed unmatched. The CDR3 protein is CASSLGNGGARDTQYF. DNA of the CDR3: TGTGCCAGCAGCTTAGGAAACGGGGGGGCCCGGGATACGCAGTATTTT.

This clonotype occurred many times. The chain links TRBV2 to TRBJ2-5; 9 bases fit TRBD2. There are 17 residues in the CDR3. The J segment lost 7 bases and the V segment lost 6 bases, leaving 18 bases of the junction unmatched. Germline CDR1 and CDR2: SNHLY and FYNNEI. In DNA form, the CDR3 reads TGTGCCAGCAGCCTTAGACTAGCGGAGGGAAAGGGCGCGACCCAGTACTTC. This sequence encodes CASSLRLAEGKGATQYF.

Note on this clonotype: A much larger clone differs from this one at a single base, so this may be a read error. The rearrangement links TRBV18 to TRBJ2-5, with D possibly matching TRBD2 (6 bases). The CDR3 is 15 residues long. Germline lookup yields CDR1 KGHSH and CDR2 LQKENI. CDR3 region: CVSSPGSGEQETQYF. CDR3 nucleotides: TGTGTCAGCTCACCGGGTTCGGGAGAACAAGAGACCCAGTACTTC.